A single sample is the source of the 26 T cell receptor beta chains below, sequenced in a study of lymphopenia after photon versus proton radiotherapy. Clones were sequenced by immunoSEQ multiplex PCR, and TCRdb holds only the in-frame ones, with some missing. The sample holds 150,000 to 200,000 clones; around 85% are singletons and the top ten take around 4.5%. Specimen: peripheral blood, collected from a patient treated with photon-based radiotherapy. These receptors all come from a man between 50 and 59 years old with gastric cancer.

The V gene is TRBV11-3, the J gene TRBJ2-2; D uncertain. This CDR3 has 13 amino acids. Germline lookup yields CDR1 SGHNT and CDR2 YENEEA. V lost 5 bases, J lost 1 base, and 5 bases lay in between. The CDR3 bases are TGTGCCAGCAGCCCCCAGAACACCGGGGAGCTGTTTTTT. Translation: CASSPQNTGELFF.

The chain recombines TRBV11-2 with TRBJ2-5; 9 bases align to TRBD1. Trimming cost V 5 bases and J 5 bases; bases outside gene matches: 6. CDR3 length: 14 amino acids. CDR1 and CDR2 (germline): SGHAT, FQNNGV. The chain's CDR3 is CASSPGTGHETQYF. DNA of the CDR3: TGTGCCAGCAGCCCCGGGACAGGGCACGAGACCCAGTACTTC.

This clone was counted once. V and J are TRBV7-2 and TRBJ2-7; D call uncertain. The germline gives CDR1 SGHTA, CDR2 FQGNSA. The ends were cut back, 2 bases at V and 3 bases at J, with 17 bases in the middle. This CDR3 spans 16 amino acids. The CDR3 nucleotides are TGTGCCAGCAGCTTATCCCACGGGTCTGTCTACTACGAGCAGTACTTC. Protein product: CASSLSHGSVYYEQYF.

This clone was recorded once. Here the CDR3 DNA reads TGTGCCAGCAGAGAACTAGCGGGAGTTGGCAATGAGCAGTTCTTC. It encodes CASRELAGVGNEQFF. The V and J genes are TRBV6-1 and TRBJ2-1, with 11 bases aligning to TRBD2. The length of the CDR3 is 15 residues. CDR1 is MNHNS and CDR2 is SASEGT in the germline V gene. The V gene end was trimmed by 6 bases and the J gene end by 6 bases; junction bases not matched to a gene: 7.

The CDR3 loop reads CASSHPLGQNEKLFF. The CDR3 nucleotides read TGTGCCAGCAGCCACCCATTGGGACAGAATGAAAAACTGTTTTTT. The rearrangement uses TRBV4-2 and TRBJ1-4, with 7 bases that match TRBD1. V was clipped by 3 bases and J by 5 bases; unmatched bases: 6. The length of the CDR3 is 15 residues. In germline, CDR1 is LGHNA, CDR2 YNFKEQ.

The chain carries TRBV5-4 and TRBJ1-3; TRBD1 matches at 8 bases. Trimming took 10 bases from V and 6 from J; bases not matched to a gene: 9. Per the germline V gene, CDR1 is SGHNT and CDR2 is YYREEE (reference sequence). The CDR3 extends over 13 amino acids. CDR3 loop: CAFSAQGANTIYF. Here the CDR3 DNA reads TGTGCCTTTTCGGCGCAGGGGGCAAACACCATATATTTT. The full variable domain, rest sourced from reference TRBV5-4 and TRBJ1-3, is ETGVTQSPTHLIKTRGQQVTLRCSSQSGHNTVSWYQQALGQGPQFIFQYYREEENGRGNFPPRFSGLQFPNYSSELNVNALELDDSALYLCAFSAQGANTIYFGEGSWLTVV.

This clone was counted only a few times. The gene calls are TRBV11-3 and TRBJ2-3, with TRBD2 identical over 7 bases. V lost 1 base and J lost 0; bases outside the gene matches: 4. The V gene's germline CDR1 is SGHNT and CDR2 YENEEA. The CDR3 has 16 residues. CDR3 residues: CASSLGASGSTDTQYF. The CDR3 DNA reads as TGTGCCAGCAGCTTAGGGGCTAGCGGCAGCACAGATACGCAGTATTTT.

The chain couples TRBV7-8 to TRBJ2-7; TRBD2 matches at 8 bases. This CDR3 spans 15 amino acids. The germline CDR1 and CDR2 sequences are SGHVS and FQNEAQ. J lost 5 bases, V lost 5 bases, and 11 bases had no gene match. The CDR3 region is CASSPGTSSHHEQYF. The CDR3 DNA reads as TGTGCCAGCAGCCCAGGGACTAGTTCCCACCACGAGCAGTACTTC.

This clone was observed once. The chain recombines TRBV4-1 with TRBJ2-7, with D tentatively TRBD1 or TRBD2 (5 bases each). Trimming stripped 2 bases from V and 3 bases from J, with 14 bases between. The CDR3 runs 15 residues. Looked up from germline, CDR1 is MGHRA and CDR2 is YSYEKL. CDR3 sequence reads: CASSQFEGNNYEQYF. DNA for the CDR3: TGCGCCAGCAGCCAATTTGAGGGGAACAACTACGAGCAGTACTTC.

The chain links TRBV5-1 to TRBJ1-1, with a weak D call TRBD1 (5 bases). The CDR3 totals 14 residues. The V and J ends lost 0 bases and 3 bases respectively, with 9 bases between them. In germline, CDR1 is SGHRS, CDR2 YFSETQ. CDR3 DNA sequence: TGCGCCAGCAGCTTGGGACAGTCGGACACTGAAGCTTTCTTT. The encoded protein is CASSLGQSDTEAFF.

The V call is TRBV5-6, the J call TRBJ2-1, with TRBD1 matching 8 bases. The CDR3 consists of 16 residues. Germline CDR1 SGHDT, CDR2 YYEEEE. Trimming cost V 3 bases and J 0 bases; bases outside gene matches: 5. CDR3 sequence (DNA): TGTGCCAGCAGCTCCGGACAGGGCCTCTCCTACAATGAGCAGTTCTTC. The encoded protein is CASSSGQGLSYNEQFF. Looking up the rest from reference TRBV5-6 and TRBJ2-1 gives the full variable domain: DAGVTQSPTHLIKTRGQQVTLRCSPKSGHDTVSWYQQALGQGPQFIFQYYEEEERQRGNFPDRFSGHQFPNYSSELNVNALLLGDSALYLCASSSGQGLSYNEQFFGPGTRLTVL.

V usage is TRBV7-8 and J usage is TRBJ2-7, with D perhaps matching TRBD2 (5 bases). V lost 1 base to trimming and J lost 3 bases, with 19 bases between them. Germline V gives CDR1 SGHVS, CDR2 FQNEAQ. This CDR3 is built from 17 residues. The CDR3 is CASSLDDGLLASYEQYF. The CDR3 nucleotides read TGTGCCAGCAGCTTAGATGATGGCCTCCTAGCTAGCTACGAGCAGTACTTC.

As for this clone: The same CDR3 is also encoded by other DNA sequences in this sample. The chain employs TRBV5-1 and TRBJ2-7; no definite D call. The CDR3 covers 11 residues. Deletions cut 3 bases from V and 3 bases from J, with 4 bases between. CDR1 and CDR2 (germline): SGHRS, YFSETQ. CDR3 sequence: CASSWGYEQYF. DNA for the CDR3: TGCGCCAGCAGCTGGGGCTACGAGCAGTACTTC.

The chain couples TRBV7-2 to TRBJ2-1, with D possibly TRBD2 on 6 matching bases. The CDR3 has 15 amino acids. The V end was cut by 3 bases, the J end by 2 bases, with 11 bases between. Germline V gene sequence: CDR1 SGHTA, CDR2 FQGNSA. The CDR3 sequence: CASSLSRTTYNEQFF. Written as DNA, the CDR3 is TGTGCCAGCAGCTTGAGTCGGACTACCTACAATGAGCAGTTCTTC.

J is TRBJ2-7 and V is TRBV11-2, with D possibly being TRBD1 or TRBD2 (5 bases each). This CDR3 is 15 amino acids long. Looked up from germline, CDR1 is SGHAT and CDR2 is FQNNGV. V was trimmed by 0 bases and J by 5 bases, leaving 14 bases between them. The CDR3 region has the DNA TGTGCCAGCAGCTTAGAGGGACGGTGGTTCGACGAGCAGTACTTC. It translates to CASSLEGRWFDEQYF.

The chain is built from TRBV19 and TRBJ2-1, with D possibly matching TRBD1 (6 bases). This CDR3 spans 14 amino acids. CDR1 is LNHDA and CDR2 is SQIVND in the germline V gene (reference sequence). With 6 bases removed from V and 0 bases from J, the gap between germline ends came to 9 bases. CDR3 bases: TGTGCCAGTAGACAGGGAAGCTCCTACAATGAGCAGTTCTTC. Translation: CASRQGSSYNEQFF.

This chain joins TRBV7-2 and TRBJ1-1; a possible D gene is TRBD1 (6 bases). The CDR3 consists of 13 residues. Between the trimmed V and J ends, which lost 3 bases and 1 base, there was a span of 6 bases. The germline V gene encodes CDR1 SGHTA and CDR2 FQGNSA. The CDR3 sequence is CASSLGQNTEAFF. DNA for the CDR3: TGTGCCAGCAGCTTGGGACAGAACACTGAAGCTTTCTTT. Supplemented by reference TRBV7-2 and TRBJ1-1, the full variable domain reads GAGVSQSPSNKVTEKGKDVELRCDPISGHTALYWYRQSLGQGLEFLIYFQGNSAPDKSGLPSDRFSAERTGGSVSTLTIQRTQQEDSAVYLCASSLGQNTEAFFGQGTRLTVV.

The rearrangement joins TRBV5-4 to TRBJ2-2; the D is unclear. The CDR3 is 15 residues long. Germline V gene data show CDR1 as SGHNT and CDR2 as YYREEE (reference sequence). The V end lost 0 bases, the J end lost 1 base, and 7 bases lay between the germline ends. Here the CDR3 reads CASSLAPGNTGELFF. The CDR3 nucleotides read TGTGCCAGCAGCTTGGCCCCGGGGAACACCGGGGAGCTGTTTTTT. Full variable domain (missing parts from reference TRBV5-4 and TRBJ2-2): ETGVTQSPTHLIKTRGQQVTLRCSSQSGHNTVSWYQQALGQGPQFIFQYYREEENGRGNFPPRFSGLQFPNYSSELNVNALELDDSALYLCASSLAPGNTGELFFGEGSRLTVL.

The J gene is TRBJ2-7, the V gene TRBV5-4; D possibly corresponds to TRBD2 (7 bases). The CDR3 totals 15 residues. The V end lost 4 bases, the J end lost 7 bases, and 21 bases lay between the germline ends. Looked up from germline, CDR1 is SGHNT and CDR2 is YYREEE (reference sequence). The CDR3 protein is CASSGRGRANSEQYF. The CDR3 DNA reads as TGTGCCAGCAGCGGGAGGGGGAGGGCCAATTCGGAGCAGTACTTC. Combining the CDR3 with reference TRBV5-4 and TRBJ2-7 gives the whole variable domain ETGVTQSPTHLIKTRGQQVTLRCSSQSGHNTVSWYQQALGQGPQFIFQYYREEENGRGNFPPRFSGLQFPNYSSELNVNALELDDSALYLCASSGRGRANSEQYFGPGTRLTVT.

This chain links TRBV2 with TRBJ1-1; TRBD1 might be the D (5 bases). Germline V CDR1 and CDR2: SNHLY, FYNNEI. Trimming stripped 4 bases from V and 0 bases from J, with 9 bases between. The CDR3 loop spans 14 amino acids. The CDR3, as DNA: TGTGCCAGCAGTGCAAGACAGTTGAACACTGAAGCTTTCTTT. This encodes CASSARQLNTEAFF.

J is TRBJ1-1 and V is TRBV7-8, with 7 bases fitting TRBD1. V shed 4 bases and J 0 bases; nucleotides not matched to a gene: 8. This CDR3 spans 16 amino acids. Germline V lookup: CDR1 SGHVS, CDR2 FQNEAQ. This chain's CDR3 is CASSWTGQDLNTEAFF. As DNA, the CDR3 is TGTGCCAGCAGCTGGACCGGACAGGATTTGAACACTGAAGCTTTCTTT. Full variable domain (outside the CDR3, taken from reference TRBV7-8 and TRBJ1-1): GAGVSQSPRYKVAKRGQDVALRCDPISGHVSLFWYQQALGQGPEFLTYFQNEAQLDKSGLPSDRFFAERPEGSVSTLKIQRTQQEDSAVYLCASSWTGQDLNTEAFFGQGTRLTVV.

The V gene is TRBV6-5, the J gene TRBJ1-1; a weak D match, TRBD1 (5 bases). CDR3 length equals 14 residues. Trimming left V 6 bases short and J 0 bases short, with 11 bases between. Per germline, CDR1 MNHEY and CDR2 SVGAGI. CDR3 sequence: CASRPTGLNTEAFF. The CDR3 DNA is TGTGCCAGCAGGCCAACAGGATTGAACACTGAAGCTTTCTTT.

V is TRBV18 and J is TRBJ1-1, with D possibly matching TRBD1 (6 bases). This CDR3 has 15 amino acids. Germline assignment: CDR1 KGHSH and CDR2 LQKENI. Trimming shortened V by 5 bases and J by 3 bases, and 16 bases separated the two germline ends. In nucleotides, the CDR3 is TGTGCCAGCTCAGCTCCTACAGGGATCGACACTGAAGCTTTCTTT. Protein: CASSAPTGIDTEAFF. The variable domain in full, with the rest retrieved from reference TRBV18 and TRBJ1-1, is NAGVMQNPRHLVRRRGQEARLRCSPMKGHSHVYWYRQLPEEGLKFMVYLQKENIIDESGMPKERFSAEFPKEGPSILRIQQVVRGDSAAYFCASSAPTGIDTEAFFGQGTRLTVV.

V usage is TRBV2 and J usage is TRBJ2-7; D remains unclear. The CDR3 loop spans 11 amino acids. CDR1 SNHLY and CDR2 FYNNEI come from the germline V gene. Deletions cut 5 bases from V and 3 bases from J, with 5 bases between. The CDR3 loop is CASSFFYEQYF. The DNA for the CDR3 is TGTGCCAGCAGTTTTTTCTACGAGCAGTACTTC.

The chain has TRBV15 and TRBJ2-1, with 11 positions matching TRBD2. CDR3 length: 17 amino acids. From germline, CDR1 is LNHNV and CDR2 YYDKDF (reference sequence). The V gene end was trimmed by 5 bases and the J gene end by 1 base; junction bases not matched to a gene: 7. For the CDR3, the DNA is TGTGCCACCAGCCGAACTAGCGGGAGTTCTTCCTACAATGAGCAGTTCTTC. Its translation: CATSRTSGSSSYNEQFF.

This clone was found once. This CDR3 reads CASSSSLYEQYF. CDR3 coding DNA: TGTGCCAGCAGTTCCTCTCTCTACGAGCAGTACTTC. This rearrangement joins TRBV28 to TRBJ2-7; D is ambiguous. The CDR3 has 12 residues. The V end was cut by 4 bases, the J end by 3 bases, with 7 bases between. Germline lookup yields CDR1 MDHEN and CDR2 SYDVKM.